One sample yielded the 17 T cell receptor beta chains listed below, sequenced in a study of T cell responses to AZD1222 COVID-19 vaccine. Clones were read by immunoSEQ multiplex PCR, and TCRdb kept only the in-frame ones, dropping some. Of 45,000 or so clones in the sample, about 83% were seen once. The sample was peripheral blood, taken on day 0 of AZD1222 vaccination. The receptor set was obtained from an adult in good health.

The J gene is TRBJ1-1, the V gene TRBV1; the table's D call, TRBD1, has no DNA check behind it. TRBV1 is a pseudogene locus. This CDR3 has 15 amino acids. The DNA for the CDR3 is TGCACCAGCAGCCAAGATCCCAGGGGGAACACTGAAGCTTTCTTT. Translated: CTSSQDPRGNTEAFF.

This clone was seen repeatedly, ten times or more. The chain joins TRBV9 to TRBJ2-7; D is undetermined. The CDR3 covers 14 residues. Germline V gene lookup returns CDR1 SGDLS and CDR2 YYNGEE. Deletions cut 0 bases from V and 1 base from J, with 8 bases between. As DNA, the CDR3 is TGTGCCAGCAGCGTAGATGGAGAATCCTACGAGCAGTACTTC. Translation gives CASSVDGESYEQYF.

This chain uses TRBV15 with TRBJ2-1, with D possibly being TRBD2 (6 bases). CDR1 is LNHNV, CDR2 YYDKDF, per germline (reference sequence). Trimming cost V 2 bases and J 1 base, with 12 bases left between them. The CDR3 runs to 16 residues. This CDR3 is CATSRPPGVSYNEQFF. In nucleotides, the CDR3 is TGTGCCACCAGCAGACCCCCGGGGGTTTCCTACAATGAGCAGTTCTTC.

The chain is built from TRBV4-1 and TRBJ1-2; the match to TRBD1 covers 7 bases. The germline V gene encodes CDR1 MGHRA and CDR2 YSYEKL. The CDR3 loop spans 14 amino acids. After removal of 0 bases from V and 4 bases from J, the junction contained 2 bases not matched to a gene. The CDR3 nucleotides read TGCGCCAGCAGCCAAGAAGACAGGGCCTATGGCTACACCTTC. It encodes CASSQEDRAYGYTF.

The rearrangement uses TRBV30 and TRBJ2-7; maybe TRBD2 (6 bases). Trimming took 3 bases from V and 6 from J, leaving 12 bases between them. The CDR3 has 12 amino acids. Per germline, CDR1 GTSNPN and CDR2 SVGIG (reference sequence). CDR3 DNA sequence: TGTGCCTGGAGCACAGGAGGGGCCGAGCAGTACTTC. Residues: CAWSTGGAEQYF.

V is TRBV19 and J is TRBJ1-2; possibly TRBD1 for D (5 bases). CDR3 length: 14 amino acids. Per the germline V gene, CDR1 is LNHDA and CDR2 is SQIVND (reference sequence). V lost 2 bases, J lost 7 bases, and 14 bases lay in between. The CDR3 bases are TGTGCCAGTAGTATAACGTCAGGGAGGGTTGGCTACACCTTC. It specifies CASSITSGRVGYTF.

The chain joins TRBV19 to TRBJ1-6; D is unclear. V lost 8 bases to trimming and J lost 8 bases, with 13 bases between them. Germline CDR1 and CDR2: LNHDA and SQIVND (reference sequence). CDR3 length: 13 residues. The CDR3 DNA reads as TGTGCCAGTCGAGGTGGGGTAGATTCACCCCTCCACTTT. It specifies CASRGGVDSPLHF.

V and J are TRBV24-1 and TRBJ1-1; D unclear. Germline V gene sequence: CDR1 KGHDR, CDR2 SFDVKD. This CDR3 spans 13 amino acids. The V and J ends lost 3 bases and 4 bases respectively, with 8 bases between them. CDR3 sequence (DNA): TGTGCCACCAGTGATGGCAGGAGCACTGAAGCTTTCTTT. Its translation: CATSDGRSTEAFF.

The CDR3 DNA reads TGTGCCAGCAGCTTTCAGGGCGGACCCTACGAGCAGTACTTC. It yields the protein CASSFQGGPYEQYF. The chain is built from TRBV5-4 and TRBJ2-7; D might be TRBD1 (5 bases). The ends were cut back, 2 bases at V and 2 bases at J, with 11 bases in the middle. The CDR3 extends over 14 amino acids. Germline-derived CDR1 and CDR2 are SGHNT and YYREEE (reference sequence).

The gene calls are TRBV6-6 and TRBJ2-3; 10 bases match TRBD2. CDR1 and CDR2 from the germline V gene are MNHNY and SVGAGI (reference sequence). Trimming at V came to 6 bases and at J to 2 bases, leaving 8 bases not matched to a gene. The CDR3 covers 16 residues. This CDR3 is CASSTGTSVYTDTQYF. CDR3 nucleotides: TGTGCCAGCAGCACCGGGACTAGCGTTTACACAGATACGCAGTATTTT.

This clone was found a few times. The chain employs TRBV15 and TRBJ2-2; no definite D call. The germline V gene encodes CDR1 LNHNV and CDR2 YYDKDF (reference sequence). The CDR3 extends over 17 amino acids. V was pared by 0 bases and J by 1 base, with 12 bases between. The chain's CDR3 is CATSRESWTLNTGELFF. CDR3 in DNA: TGTGCCACCAGCAGAGAAAGCTGGACCCTGAACACCGGGGAGCTGTTTTTT.

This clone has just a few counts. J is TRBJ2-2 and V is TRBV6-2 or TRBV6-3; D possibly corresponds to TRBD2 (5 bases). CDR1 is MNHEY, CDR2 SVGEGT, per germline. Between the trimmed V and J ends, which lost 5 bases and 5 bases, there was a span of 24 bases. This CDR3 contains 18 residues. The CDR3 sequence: CASSTRLGRVRETGELFF. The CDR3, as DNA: TGTGCCAGCAGTACGCGACTTGGGCGGGTGAGAGAGACCGGGGAGCTGTTTTTT.

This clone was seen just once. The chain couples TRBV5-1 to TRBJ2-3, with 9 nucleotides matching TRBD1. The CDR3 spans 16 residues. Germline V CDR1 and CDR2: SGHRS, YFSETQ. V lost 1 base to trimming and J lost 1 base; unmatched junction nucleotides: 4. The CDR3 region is CASSLTGQGGTDTQYF. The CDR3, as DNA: TGCGCCAGCAGCTTGACGGGACAGGGAGGCACAGATACGCAGTATTTT.

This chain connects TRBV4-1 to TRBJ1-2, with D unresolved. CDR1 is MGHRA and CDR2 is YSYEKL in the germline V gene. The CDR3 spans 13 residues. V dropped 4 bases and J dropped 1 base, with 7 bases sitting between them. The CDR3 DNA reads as TGCGCCAGCAGCCGGTCCTTTAACTATGGCTACACCTTC. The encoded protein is CASSRSFNYGYTF.

The CDR3 DNA reads as TGTGCCAGCAGCCTGCTAACCGGGACAGGGCCCCACGAGCAGTACTTC. Amino acid sequence: CASSLLTGTGPHEQYF. The chain employs TRBV3-1 (or the pseudogene TRBV3-2) and TRBJ2-7; 9 nucleotides line up with TRBD1. Germline V CDR1 and CDR2: LGHDT, YNNKEL (reference sequence). The junction had 12 bases not matched to a gene; V was cut back by 4 bases and J by 5 bases. The CDR3 length is 16 residues.

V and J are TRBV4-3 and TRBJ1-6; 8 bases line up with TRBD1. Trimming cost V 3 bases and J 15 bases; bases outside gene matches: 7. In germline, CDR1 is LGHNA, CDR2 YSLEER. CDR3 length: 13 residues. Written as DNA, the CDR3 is TGCGCCAGCAGCCAGGGACAGGCCCTAGACCTCCACTTT. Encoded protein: CASSQGQALDLHF.

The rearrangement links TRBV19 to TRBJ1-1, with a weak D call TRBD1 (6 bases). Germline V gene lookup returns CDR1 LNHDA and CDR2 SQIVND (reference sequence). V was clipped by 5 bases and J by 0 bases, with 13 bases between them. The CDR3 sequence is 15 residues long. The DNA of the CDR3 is TGTGCCAGTAGTCCTCGGACAGCCATGAACACTGAAGCTTTCTTT. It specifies CASSPRTAMNTEAFF.